One and the same sample provided the 7 T cell receptor beta chains below, sequenced in a study of blood T cell repertoires in COVID-19. The protocol was immunoSEQ multiplex PCR, while the TCRdb copy is restricted to in-frame clones and leaves out a portion. The sample lists more than 60,000 clones, 82% seen once, with over 40% in the top ten. The sequenced sample consisted of peripheral blood. Receptor source: a human donor in a cohort sampled during active COVID-19.

The V gene is TRBV5-1, the J gene TRBJ1-1; 8 bases are a match to TRBD1. CDR1 SGHRS and CDR2 YFSETQ come from the germline V gene. V lost 3 bases and J lost 4; bases outside the gene matches: 20. This CDR3 is 19 amino acids long. The CDR3 region has the DNA TGCGCCAGCAGCTCGGGGGGCGGACAGGGTATTTTTAAGACCACTGAAGCTTTCTTT. Translating gives CASSSGGGQGIFKTTEAFF.

This rearrangement joins TRBV28 to TRBJ2-3; 11 bases agree with TRBD2. V gave up 5 bases and J gave up 4 bases; unmatched junction bases: 5. From germline, CDR1 is MDHEN and CDR2 SYDVKM. The CDR3 consists of 15 residues. CDR3 sequence (DNA): TGTGCCAGCAGTGGTCTTAGCGGGGGGGCAGATACGCAGTATTTT. Its protein product is CASSGLSGGADTQYF.

This rearrangement joins TRBV7-2 to TRBJ2-3; 8 nucleotides align to TRBD1. This CDR3 has 14 amino acids. Germline assignment: CDR1 SGHTA and CDR2 FQGNSA. V shed 6 bases and J 0 bases; nucleotides not matched to a gene: 2. CDR3 bases: TGTGCCAGCAGTAGACAGGGGAGCACAGATACGCAGTATTTT. Translated: CASSRQGSTDTQYF.

The chain joins TRBV14 to TRBJ1-2; D gene uncertain. The germline V gene encodes CDR1 SGHDN and CDR2 FVKESK. Trimming pared 0 bases from V and 4 bases from J, leaving 15 bases between. The CDR3 spans 16 residues. CDR3 in DNA: TGTGCCAGCAGCCAAGAGTCGTGGGATCGGGGCTATGGCTACACCTTC. Translation: CASSQESWDRGYGYTF.

The chain is built from TRBV6-2 or TRBV6-3 and TRBJ1-2; D is uncertain. Trimming stripped 6 bases from V and 4 bases from J, with 18 bases between. Germline assignment: CDR1 MNHEY and CDR2 SVGEGT. This CDR3 region has 15 residues. The CDR3 is CASSSNLRESYGYTF. DNA of the CDR3: TGTGCCAGCAGCTCAAACCTCCGGGAAAGCTATGGCTACACCTTC.

The chain employs TRBV4-1 and TRBJ1-5; D gene uncertain. Germline CDR1 MGHRA, CDR2 YSYEKL. V was clipped by 3 bases and J by 0 bases, with 18 bases between them. This CDR3 contains 18 residues. The CDR3 reads CASSHPGIKSYSNQPQHF. The CDR3 nucleotides read TGCGCCAGCAGCCACCCAGGAATTAAATCCTATAGCAATCAGCCCCAGCATTTT.

This chain uses TRBV10-3 with TRBJ2-7, with 8 bases lining up with TRBD1. Looked up from germline, CDR1 is ENHRY and CDR2 is SYGVKD. The V segment lost 2 bases and the J segment 3 bases; nucleotides outside the gene matches: 3. The CDR3 is 14 amino acids. The CDR3 reads CAISEMTGVYEQYF. The CDR3, as DNA: TGTGCCATCAGTGAGATGACAGGGGTCTACGAGCAGTACTTC.